Listed below are T cell receptor beta chains from one sample, sequenced in a study of OX40 agonist ivuxolimab in advanced cancers. Profiled with immunoSEQ multiplex PCR; TCRdb holds only in-frame clones, not every one. This table holds roughly 45,000 clones, 60% to 80% found once. The sample was CD4+ or CD8+ T cells sorted from blood, taken in a trial of the OX40 agonist ivuxolimab. The source of these receptors is an adult with an advanced solid tumor such as melanoma, head and neck, liver or kidney cancer. Each CDR3 is given with its conserved first and last residue. A D gene is named only where the DNA matches it firmly. Expanded clones get a size class; other rows say once, few or many, or leave the size out.

d_call	v_call	clone_size	j_call	cdr3_aa	cdr3_nt
.	TRBV7-7	.	TRBJ2-1	CASSPNQGNEQFF	TGTGCCAGCAGCCCAAACCAGGGGAATGAGCAGTTCTTC
.	TRBV6-6	.	TRBJ1-3	CASEGGDSGNTIYF	TGTGCCAGCGAGGGGGGTGACTCTGGAAACACCATATATTTT
.	TRBV19	.	TRBJ1-3	CAPPQVRVGKTGNTIYF	TGTGCCCCACCCCAGGTAAGGGTGGGGAAAACTGGAAACACCATATATTTT
.	TRBV19	.	TRBJ1-2	CATAPGVGNYGYTF	TGTGCCACGGCCCCCGGGGTGGGTAACTATGGCTACACCTTC
.	TRBV11-2	.	TRBJ2-1	CASSQTLPRSYNEQFF	TGTGCCAGCAGCCAGACTCTCCCTCGCTCCTACAATGAGCAGTTCTTC
.	TRBV25-1	.	TRBJ1-1	CASSEAGENTEAFF	TGTGCCAGCAGTGAAGCAGGGGAGAACACTGAAGCTTTCTTT
.	TRBV7-9	few	TRBJ2-3	CASRAGVDTQYF	TGTGCCAGCAGAGCAGGGGTAGATACGCAGTATTTT
TRBD1	TRBV7-6	few	TRBJ1-6	CASSRTGTGVSPLHF	TGTGCCAGCAGCAGGACCGGGACAGGGGTTTCACCCCTCCACTTT
.	TRBV30	.	TRBJ1-6	CAWSVGGSSYNSPLHF	TGTGCCTGGAGTGTAGGGGGGTCCTCCTATAATTCACCCCTCCACTTT
.	TRBV7-2	.	TRBJ2-5	CASSLGGGGETQYF	TGTGCCAGCAGCCTTGGGGGAGGGGGTGAGACCCAGTACTTC
TRBD1	TRBV7-9	.	TRBJ2-5	CASSSTPTGGGETQYF	TGTGCCAGCAGCTCCACCCCGACAGGGGGTGGGGAGACCCAGTACTTC
.	TRBV6-1	.	TRBJ2-7	CASSLTNLSEQYF	TGTGCCAGCAGTTTGACGAACCTGTCCGAGCAGTACTTC
.	TRBV21-1	.	TRBJ2-7	CASPRGGTSGTSYEQYF	TGTGCCAGCCCCCGAGGGGGGACTAGCGGGACGTCCTACGAGCAGTACTTC
.	TRBV2	.	TRBJ2-4	CASNVERPNIQYF	TGTGCCAGCAACGTCGAGCGGCCAAACATTCAGTACTTC
TRBD2	TRBV6-1	.	TRBJ2-1	CASSEALWTSGDNEQFF	TGTGCCAGCAGTGAAGCGCTTTGGACTAGCGGGGACAATGAGCAGTTCTTC
.	TRBV30	.	TRBJ1-2	CAWRRGVGGYTF	TGTGCCTGGAGGAGGGGTGTCGGTGGCTACACCTTC